This is a list of T cell receptor beta chains from one sample in a study of T cells in Graves' hyperthyroidism and ophthalmopathy. TCRdb re-called the multiplex PCR reads with MiXCR, one entry per CDR3 protein. The data show roughly 500,000 distinct CDR3 sequences, with approximately 15% seen just once and about 5.8% held by the top ten. Sequencing was done on a sample of blood. The receptors come from a woman aged 25 to 39 with Graves' hyperthyroidism that later progressed to Graves' ophthalmopathy. Each CDR3 is given with its conserved first and last residue. D genes are given only for firm matches. Not all rows give a size; the values are once, few, many and, for expanded clones, a class.

V gene,clone size,J gene,D gene,CDR3 protein,CDR3 DNA
TRBV9,few,TRBJ2-6,TRBD1,CASSPWGQGSSGANVLTF,TGTGCCAGCAGCCCCTGGGGACAGGGCTCCTCTGGGGCCAACGTCCTGACTTTC
TRBV6-2/TRBV6-3,few,TRBJ2-2,-,CASSLGTPGELFF,TGTGCCAGCAGCCTCGGGACTCCCGGGGAGCTGTTTTTT
TRBV29-1,many,TRBJ2-1,-,CSVEDPGSGKDNEQFF,TGCAGCGTTGAAGATCCCGGGTCCGGGAAGGACAATGAGCAGTTCTTC
TRBV2,many,TRBJ1-2,-,CASSVGGFSNYGYTF,TGTGCCAGCAGTGTTGGAGGGTTTTCTAACTATGGCTACACCTTC
TRBV6-1,few,TRBJ2-7,-,CASSRVAVGRPYEQYF,TGTGCCAGCAGTCGGGTGGCGGTCGGGAGACCCTACGAGCAGTACTTC
TRBV30,many,TRBJ2-1,-,CAWSYYPGSYNEQFF,TGTGCCTGGAGTTACTACCCCGGGTCCTACAATGAGCAGTTCTTC
TRBV6-2/TRBV6-3,many,TRBJ2-7,-,CASSYNAGSYEQYF,TGTGCCAGCAGTTACAATGCGGGGAGCTACGAGCAGTACTTC
TRBV28,few,TRBJ1-5,-,CASSELKGGPNQPQHF,TGTGCCAGCAGTGAGTTAAAGGGAGGGCCCAATCAGCCCCAGCATTTT
TRBV6-1,-,TRBJ1-2,-,CASSFSRDDYGYTF,TGTGCCAGCTCCTTCTCCAGGGATGACTATGGCTACACCTTC
TRBV6-1,few,TRBJ2-7,-,CASSSDRYEQYF,TGTGCCAGCAGCTCGGACCGGTACGAGCAGTACTTC
TRBV11-2,many,TRBJ1-4,-,CASSPRQNEKLFF,TGTGCCAGCAGCCCTAGACAGAATGAAAAACTGTTTTTT
TRBV7-2,many,TRBJ1-4,-,CASSPRRGGGEKKLFF,TGTGCCAGCAGCCCACGGCGCGGGGGAGGGGAGAAAAAACTGTTTTTT
TRBV20-1,many,TRBJ2-1,-,CSASRYEQFF,TGCAGTGCTAGTCGTTATGAGCAGTTCTTC
TRBV20-1,many,TRBJ2-7,TRBD2,CSARDPAGGYEQYF,TGCAGTGCTAGAGATCCAGCGGGAGGTTACGAGCAGTACTTC
TRBV27,few,TRBJ1-2,-,CASKGIAGYGYTF,TGTGCCAGCAAAGGTATCGCGGGCTATGGCTACACCTTC
TRBV6-4,few,TRBJ2-2,-,CASRRLGDTGELFF,TGTGCCAGCAGAAGACTAGGGGACACCGGGGAGCTGTTTTTT
TRBV9,many,TRBJ2-1,TRBD2,CASSPSTSGRFEQFF,TGTGCCAGCAGCCCCTCGACTAGCGGGAGATTTGAGCAGTTCTTC
TRBV19,-,TRBJ2-1,-,CASREVGELRGYEQFF,TGTGCCAGTAGAGAAGTAGGGGAGCTCCGGGGATATGAGCAGTTCTTC
TRBV29-1,many,TRBJ2-7,TRBD2,CSVVRELGGSEQYF,TGCAGCGTGGTCAGGGAATTGGGGGGGAGCGAGCAGTACTTC
TRBV15,many,TRBJ1-5,-,CATSRDPGQPQHF,TGTGCCACCAGCAGAGATCCGGGTCAGCCCCAGCATTTT
TRBV5-1,-,TRBJ2-4,-,CASRGSDSGMAVNIQYF,TGCGCCAGCAGAGGGTCGGACAGCGGGATGGCTGTTAACATTCAGTACTTC
TRBV7-2,many,TRBJ1-5,TRBD1,CASSLTRDSQPQHF,TGTGCCAGCAGCCTGACCAGGGACAGCCAGCCCCAGCATTTT
TRBV6-1,many,TRBJ2-7,-,CASIMAGSEYEQYF,TGTGCCAGCATAATGGCGGGGAGTGAGTACGAGCAGTACTTC
TRBV6-1,few,TRBJ2-7,-,CATARDNSYEQYF,TGTGCCACTGCCCGGGACAACTCCTACGAGCAGTACTTC
TRBV15,many,TRBJ1-4,TRBD1,CATSRRQGANEKLFF,TGTGCCACCAGCAGGAGACAGGGCGCTAATGAAAAACTGTTTTTT
TRBV25-1,-,TRBJ1-1,-,CASSDLYFEAFF,TGTGCCAGCAGTGATCTTTATTTTGAAGCTTTCTTT
TRBV20-1,many,TRBJ2-1,TRBD1,CSARDGQGVSYNEQFF,TGCAGTGCTAGAGATGGACAGGGGGTCTCCTACAATGAGCAGTTCTTC
TRBV28,many,TRBJ2-7,-,CASRSPSGPYEQYF,TGTGCCAGCAGAAGCCCGTCTGGGCCCTACGAGCAGTACTTC
TRBV30,-,TRBJ2-7,-,CAWSGGIPYEQYF,TGTGCCTGGAGTGGGGGTATTCCCTACGAGCAGTACTTC
TRBV11-2,-,TRBJ2-1,-,CASSLNGQGSRHNEQFF,TGTGCCAGCAGCTTAAACGGTCAGGGGAGTCGGCACAATGAGCAGTTCTTC
TRBV19,few,TRBJ1-2,-,CASTLRGMYGYTF,TGTGCCAGTACCTTACGAGGGATGTATGGCTACACCTTC
TRBV20-1,many,TRBJ2-3,TRBD2,CSAGGGTDTQYF,TGCAGTGCGGGAGGGGGCACAGATACGCAGTATTTT
TRBV19,-,TRBJ1-2,TRBD1,CASWTGGDYGYTF,TGTGCCAGTTGGACAGGGGGCGACTATGGCTACACCTTC
TRBV19,-,TRBJ1-2,-,CASSISQGQSQYTF,TGTGCCAGTAGTATATCACAAGGGCAGTCCCAGTACACCTTC
TRBV5-1,many,TRBJ2-1,TRBD1,CASSLARDRVDNEQFF,TGCGCCAGCAGCTTGGCAAGGGACAGGGTGGACAATGAGCAGTTCTTC
TRBV30,few,TRBJ1-2,-,CAWEGASDGYTF,TGTGCCTGGGAGGGCGCTAGTGATGGCTACACCTTC
TRBV18,-,TRBJ2-7,TRBD1,CASSGTGRTDEQYF,TGTGCCAGCTCGGGGACAGGGAGGACAGACGAGCAGTACTTC
TRBV9,many,TRBJ2-2,TRBD2,CASSVGLADRTGELFF,TGTGCCAGCAGCGTAGGACTAGCGGACAGGACCGGGGAGCTGTTTTTT
TRBV15,many,TRBJ2-6,TRBD1,CATSARRGPLRNGANVLTF,TGTGCCACCAGCGCCCGAAGGGGGCCACTTAGGAATGGGGCCAACGTCCTGACTTTC
TRBV13,many,TRBJ1-1,TRBD1,CASSPRTGTTEAFF,TGTGCCAGCAGCCCGCGGACAGGGACAACTGAAGCTTTCTTT
TRBV20-1,many,TRBJ2-5,-,CSARVRQGIQETQYF,TGCAGTGCTAGAGTAAGGCAGGGTATCCAAGAGACCCAGTACTTC
TRBV29-1,many,TRBJ1-1,-,CSVGVEKVMNTEAFF,TGCAGCGTTGGAGTCGAGAAGGTAATGAACACTGAAGCTTTCTTT
TRBV19,few,TRBJ2-3,TRBD2,CASAPTSGIYADTQYF,TGTGCCAGCGCCCCGACTAGCGGGATATATGCAGATACGCAGTATTTT
TRBV7-9,many,TRBJ2-3,-,CASSLGTTDTQYF,TGTGCCAGCAGCTTAGGTACCACAGATACGCAGTATTTT
TRBV28,many,TRBJ2-2,TRBD1,CASSTSDRGRTGELFF,TGTGCCAGCAGTACCTCGGACAGGGGGAGAACCGGGGAGCTGTTTTTT
TRBV12-3/TRBV12-4,-,TRBJ2-7,TRBD2,CASSLVSAGDEQYF,TGTGCCAGCAGTTTAGTTTCCGCGGGGGACGAGCAGTACTTC
TRBV28,many,TRBJ1-2,-,CASSNIDYGYTF,TGTGCCAGCAGCAATATTGACTATGGCTACACCTTC
TRBV7-8,many,TRBJ1-5,-,CASRSDRTGNQPQHF,TGTGCCAGCAGATCCGACAGGACGGGGAATCAGCCCCAGCATTTT
TRBV7-9,few,TRBJ2-5,-,CASSPTVGESQYF,TGTGCCAGCAGCCCGACGGTGGGGGAGAGCCAGTACTTC
TRBV2,many,TRBJ2-3,-,CASRGGVSVDTQYF,TGTGCCAGCAGGGGCGGGGTATCCGTGGATACGCAGTATTTT
TRBV30,many,TRBJ1-1,-,CAGGRRNTEAFF,TGTGCCGGCGGACGAAGGAACACTGAAGCTTTCTTT
TRBV5-1,-,TRBJ2-2,-,CASSQRDSNTGELFF,TGCGCCAGCAGCCAACGGGACTCCAACACCGGGGAGCTGTTTTTT